The sequence of this T cell receptor beta chain was determined in a study of Tregs in tolerant kidney transplant recipients. Overall study findings and caveats: Biological reproducibility was not directly addressed in this study.

Unstimulated Tregs (CD4+CD25+CD127-) and CD4+CD25- non-Tregs were sorted from PBMCs. TCRdb's table, derived via immunoSEQ multiplex PCR, lists solely in-frame clones and lacks some. This table holds around 120,000 clones, about 91% found once. With V trimmed by 0 bases and J by 8 bases, 7 bases remained unmatched. Germline CDR1 SNHLY, CDR2 FYNNEI. The CDR3 has 15 amino acids. This clone has a single count. Antigen specificity is unknown. The chain recombines TRBV2 with TRBJ2-1; 7 nucleotides align to TRBD2. The sequenced sample was CD4+ T cells from blood. The source of this sequence is a human donor in good health. The CDR3 loop is CASSEARLADHEQFF. In DNA, the CDR3 is TGTGCCAGCAGTGAAGCGCGGCTAGCGGACCATGAGCAGTTCTTC.